The rows below give T cell receptor beta chains drawn from one sample of a study of blood T cell repertoires in COVID-19. This table comes from immunoSEQ multiplex PCR, and its TCRdb copy is limited to in-frame clones, with some not included. The sample carries some 16,000 clones, almost 90% recorded once. Input material: peripheral blood. These receptor sequences come from a human donor in a cohort sampled during active COVID-19. CDR3s include the opening cysteine and the closing phenylalanine or tryptophan. The D gene is left open where the match is weak. Not every row has a clone size; where given, it reads once, few, many or a size class.

-	TRBJ1-1	-	TRBV19	TGTGCCAGTAGTAGGTCAGGGCGAGAAGCTTTCTTT	CASSRSGREAFF
-	TRBJ1-1	-	TRBV7-3	TGTGCCAGCAGCTTATACCCGGGAACGCTTGCAGCTTTCTTT	CASSLYPGTLAAFF
TRBD1	TRBJ1-2	-	TRBV4-1	TGCGCCAGCAGCCAAGAAGTGACAGGGCTGTCTGGCTACACCTTC	CASSQEVTGLSGYTF
-	TRBJ2-5	-	TRBV2	TGTGCCAGCAATGCACCCGACAGGGAGACCCAGTACTTC	CASNAPDRETQYF
-	TRBJ2-1	-	TRBV7-3	TGTGCCAGCAGCTTAAAGTTTCGGGTTTCGGCCTACAATGAGCAGTTCTTC	CASSLKFRVSAYNEQFF
TRBD1	TRBJ1-2	once	TRBV2	TGTGCCAGCAGTGAAGGGCAGGACAGGTTACCCTATGGCTACACCTTC	CASSEGQDRLPYGYTF
-	TRBJ2-1	few	TRBV29-1	TGCAGCGCCCTGAAGAGTGGGAGGGGGACACTTTACAATGAGCAGTTCTTC	CSALKSGRGTLYNEQFF
-	TRBJ1-1	-	TRBV7-8	TGTGCCAGCAGCTTAGCGCTCCAGGGGTACATGAACACTGAAGCTTTCTTT	CASSLALQGYMNTEAFF
TRBD1	TRBJ1-1	-	TRBV29-1	TGCAGCGTTAACAGGGGGGAGAACACTGAAGCTTTCTTT	CSVNRGENTEAFF
TRBD1	TRBJ1-4	-	TRBV9	TGTGCCAGCAGCCGGGACAGGGTAGTTGAAAAACTGTTTTTT	CASSRDRVVEKLFF
TRBD1	TRBJ2-7	-	TRBV5-1	TGCGCCAGCAGCTTTGGACAGGGGGCAGGCTACGAGCAGTACTTC	CASSFGQGAGYEQYF
-	TRBJ2-7	-	TRBV6-1	TGTGCCAGCAGTGAAACCCCGGGAGTCTCCTACGAGCAGTACTTC	CASSETPGVSYEQYF
-	TRBJ1-1	-	TRBV4-1	TGCGCCAGCAGCCCGGCGGACTCATGGTCCACTGAAGCTTTCTTT	CASSPADSWSTEAFF
-	TRBJ1-1	-	TRBV12-3/TRBV12-4	TGTGCCAGCACCGAGGGACTAAATGAAGCTTTCTTT	CASTEGLNEAFF
TRBD2	TRBJ2-3	-	TRBV11-3	TGTGCCAGCAGCTTGGGTCTAGCGGGGAGCACAGATACGCAGTATTTT	CASSLGLAGSTDTQYF
-	TRBJ2-7	-	TRBV5-6	TGTGCCAGCAGCTGGGAAGGGGACGAGCAGTACTTC	CASSWEGDEQYF
-	TRBJ2-7	-	TRBV6-5	TGTGCCAGCAGGACCAGGGGCGAGCAGTACTTC	CASRTRGEQYF
TRBD1	TRBJ2-5	-	TRBV19	TGTGCCACCTCCGGGACAGCACAAGAGACCCAGTACTTC	CATSGTAQETQYF
-	TRBJ1-4	-	TRBV25-1	TGTGCCAGCAGTGCCCGGTCAGAGGGCGAAAAACTGTTTTTT	CASSARSEGEKLFF
TRBD2	TRBJ2-7	-	TRBV4-1	TGCGCCAGCAGCCAAGGGTTAGCGGGGGGACCCGGAAGCTACGAGCAGTACTTC	CASSQGLAGGPGSYEQYF
-	TRBJ1-4	-	TRBV5-6	TGTGCCAGCAGCGACACCACAACTAATGAAAAACTGTTTTTT	CASSDTTTNEKLFF
TRBD1	TRBJ2-7	once	TRBV14	TGTGCCAGCAGCCCCGCAGGGGGTAGTCAGCAGTACTTC	CASSPAGGSQQYF
-	TRBJ2-7	once	TRBV9	TGTGCCAGCAGCGTCAGTCCGTCCCCCTACGAGCAGTACTTC	CASSVSPSPYEQYF
TRBD2	TRBJ2-5	-	TRBV10-3	TGTGCCATCAGTGAGCCGGGGGGTCGAGAGACCCAGTACTTC	CAISEPGGRETQYF
TRBD2	TRBJ2-7	few	TRBV13	TGTGCCAGCAGCTTAGCTCCTAGCGGGAGCTCCTACGAGCAGTACTTC	CASSLAPSGSSYEQYF
-	TRBJ1-4	once	TRBV24-1	TGTGCCACCAGTGATCCCGGAGCTAATGAAAAACTGTTTTTT	CATSDPGANEKLFF
TRBD1	TRBJ2-2	-	TRBV5-1	TGCGCCAGCAGCTTGCCGACAGGGGACACCGGGGAGCTGTTTTTT	CASSLPTGDTGELFF
-	TRBJ2-7	-	TRBV29-1	TGCAGCGTTTCAACGCAGGGAACCTACGAGCAGTACTTC	CSVSTQGTYEQYF
TRBD1	TRBJ2-6	-	TRBV24-1	TGTGCCACCAGTGCCGAAGGACAGGTGAGCTCTGGGGCCAACGTCCTGACTTTC	CATSAEGQVSSGANVLTF
-	TRBJ1-2	-	TRBV19	TGTGCCAGTAAGAGGAGAACCTTC	CASKRRTF
-	TRBJ2-5	-	TRBV6-5	TGTGCCAGCACAGGCTCCCAGGAGACCCAGTACTTC	CASTGSQETQYF
-	TRBJ1-2	-	TRBV27	TGTGCCAGCAGTTTAAATGCGCTAGACCCCGACTCTAACTATGGCTACACCTTC	CASSLNALDPDSNYGYTF
-	TRBJ2-5	-	TRBV5-4	TGTGCCAGCAGCTTGTGGTATTCAACGGGGGAGACCCAGTACTTC	CASSLWYSTGETQYF
-	TRBJ1-5	-	TRBV2	TGTGCCAGCACCCTCGGAGCTCGGAGTCAGCCCCAGCATTTT	CASTLGARSQPQHF
TRBD1	TRBJ2-7	few	TRBV27	TGTGCCAGCAGTTTAAGGGACAGTACATGGGACGAGCAGTACTTC	CASSLRDSTWDEQYF
-	TRBJ1-5	few	TRBV29-1	TGCAGCGTTGTGGCGGACAGTTATCAGCCCCAGCATTTT	CSVVADSYQPQHF
TRBD1	TRBJ2-5	-	TRBV6-2/TRBV6-3	TGTGCCAGCAGTAACGGACTCCTGGACAGGGACGGACAGACCCAGTACTTC	CASSNGLLDRDGQTQYF
-	TRBJ2-5	-	TRBV29-1	TGCAGCGTTGTCGTCAGAGGGGAGACCCAGTACTTC	CSVVVRGETQYF
-	TRBJ1-5	-	TRBV30	TGTGCCTGGGGTCTTCAGAATCAGCCCCAGCATTTT	CAWGLQNQPQHF
-	TRBJ2-3	-	TRBV7-9	TGTGCCAGCAGCTACCCCGGGTCACCTTCCCCAGATACGCAGTATTTT	CASSYPGSPSPDTQYF
TRBD2	TRBJ2-2	-	TRBV9	TGTGCCAGCACGGGGGGGTCGACCGGGGAGCTGTTTTTT	CASTGGSTGELFF
TRBD1	TRBJ2-2	-	TRBV5-1	TGCGCCAGCAGCTTGGAGGGACAGGGGAGTTCCGGGGAGCTGTTTTTT	CASSLEGQGSSGELFF
TRBD2	TRBJ2-3	-	TRBV24-1	TGTGCCACCAGTGACCCCTCCGGGGGGGCTAAAGATACGCAGTATTTT	CATSDPSGGAKDTQYF
-	TRBJ2-2	-	TRBV9	TGTGCCAGCAGCGTAGTGGCCGGGACCGGGGAGCTGTTTTTT	CASSVVAGTGELFF
-	TRBJ1-2	once	TRBV4-1	TGCGCCAGCAGCCAAGACAGGGGTACCTATGGCTACACCTTC	CASSQDRGTYGYTF
TRBD1	TRBJ2-7	once	TRBV7-8	TGTGCCAGCAGCTTAGCCCCACAGGGGCCCCTCTACGAGCAGTACTTC	CASSLAPQGPLYEQYF